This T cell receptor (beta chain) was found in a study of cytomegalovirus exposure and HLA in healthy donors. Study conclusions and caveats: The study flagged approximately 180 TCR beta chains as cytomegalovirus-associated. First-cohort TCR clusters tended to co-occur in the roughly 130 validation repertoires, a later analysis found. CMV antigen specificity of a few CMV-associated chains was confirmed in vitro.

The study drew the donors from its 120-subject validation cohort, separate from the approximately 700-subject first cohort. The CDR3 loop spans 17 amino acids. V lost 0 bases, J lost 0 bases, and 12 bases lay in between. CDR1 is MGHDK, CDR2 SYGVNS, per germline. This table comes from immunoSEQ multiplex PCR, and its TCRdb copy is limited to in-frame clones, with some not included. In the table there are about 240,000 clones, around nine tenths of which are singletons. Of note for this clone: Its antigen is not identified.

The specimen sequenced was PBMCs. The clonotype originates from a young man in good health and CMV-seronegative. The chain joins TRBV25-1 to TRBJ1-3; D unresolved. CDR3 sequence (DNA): TGTGCCAGCAGTGAATACGAGGACTGGAGCTCTGGAAACACCATATATTTT. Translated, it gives CASSEYEDWSSGNTIYF.